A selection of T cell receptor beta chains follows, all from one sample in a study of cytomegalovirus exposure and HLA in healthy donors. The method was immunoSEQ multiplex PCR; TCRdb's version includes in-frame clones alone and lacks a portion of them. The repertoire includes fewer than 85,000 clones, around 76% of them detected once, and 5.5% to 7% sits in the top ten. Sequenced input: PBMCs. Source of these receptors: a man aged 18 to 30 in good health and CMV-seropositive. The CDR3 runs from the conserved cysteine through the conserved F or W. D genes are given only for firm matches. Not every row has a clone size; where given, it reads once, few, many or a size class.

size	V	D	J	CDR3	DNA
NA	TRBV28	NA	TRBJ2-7	CASSLVRDTHEQYF	TGTGCCAGCAGTTTAGTACGGGACACCCACGAGCAGTACTTC
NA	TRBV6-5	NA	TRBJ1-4	CASSYSEVNEKLFF	TGTGCCAGCAGTTACTCGGAGGTGAACGAAAAACTGTTTTTT
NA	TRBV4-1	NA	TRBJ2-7	CASSQAGGRAHEQYF	TGCGCCAGCAGCCAAGCAGGCGGGCGAGCCCACGAGCAGTACTTC
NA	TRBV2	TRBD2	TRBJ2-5	CASKSGRQETQYF	TGTGCCAGCAAGTCCGGGAGGCAAGAGACCCAGTACTTC
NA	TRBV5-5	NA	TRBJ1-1	CASSYWTVMNTEAFF	TGTGCCAGCAGCTACTGGACAGTCATGAACACTGAAGCTTTCTTT
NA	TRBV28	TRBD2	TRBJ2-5	CASSFRGGSREWRETQYF	TGTGCCAGCAGTTTCCGGGGGGGGTCACGGGAGTGGCGAGAGACCCAGTACTTC
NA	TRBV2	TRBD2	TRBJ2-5	CASKDQLAGMDETQYF	TGTGCCAGCAAGGATCAACTAGCGGGAATGGATGAGACCCAGTACTTC
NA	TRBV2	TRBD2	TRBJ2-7	CASSEGLAGEWYF	TGTGCCAGCAGTGAAGGTCTAGCGGGAGAGTGGTACTTC
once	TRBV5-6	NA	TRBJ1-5	CASSIGGNQPQHF	TGTGCCAGCAGCATAGGAGGGAATCAGCCCCAGCATTTT
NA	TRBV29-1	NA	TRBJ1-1	CSSFVATEAFF	TGCAGCTCTTTCGTAGCCACTGAAGCTTTCTTT
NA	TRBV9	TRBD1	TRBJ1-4	CASSGRDSDNEKLFF	TGTGCCAGCAGCGGCCGGGACAGCGACAATGAAAAACTGTTTTTT
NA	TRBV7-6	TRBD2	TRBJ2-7	CASSPLAGGTYEQYF	TGTGCCAGCAGCCCCCTAGCGGGAGGGACCTACGAGCAGTACTTC
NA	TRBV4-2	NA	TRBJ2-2	CASSQDIQGAGELFF	TGTGCCAGCAGCCAAGATATACAGGGTGCCGGGGAGCTGTTTTTT
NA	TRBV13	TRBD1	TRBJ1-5	CASSRGQGNQPQHF	TGTGCCAGCAGCCGGGGACAGGGGAACCAGCCCCAGCATTTT
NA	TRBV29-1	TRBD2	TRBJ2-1	CSVSSGVYNEQFF	TGCAGCGTGTCTAGCGGGGTCTACAATGAGCAGTTCTTC